Listed below are T cell receptor beta chains from one sample, sequenced in a study of early T cells in non-severe SARS-CoV-2 infection. A single record per CDR3 protein comes from TCRdb applying MiXCR to the 5' RACE reads. The table records around 58,000 distinct CDR3 sequences, roughly 7.8% of them present only once. Source: whole blood, taken at baseline. The origin of the receptors is an adult who was a healthcare worker with PCR-confirmed SARS-CoV-2 infection or an uninfected control (not recorded which). Both conserved end residues are trimmed from each CDR3. The D gene is left open where the match is weak.

V gene,D gene,J gene,CDR3 protein
TRBV6-1,NA,TRBJ2-3,ASTPEGLRGDTQY
TRBV18,NA,TRBJ2-3,ASSPPGPNTQY
TRBV9,NA,TRBJ1-5,ASSVAAGHRPSSNQPQH
TRBV4-3,TRBD2,TRBJ2-3,ASSQDRMVAGVIDTQY
TRBV5-5,NA,TRBJ2-7,ASSSAGQSYEQY
TRBV19,NA,TRBJ2-7,ASSLSLIGIYEQY
TRBV2,TRBD2,TRBJ2-7,ASDSGRSGEQY
TRBV28,NA,TRBJ2-7,ASRGLGSYEQY
TRBV4-2,NA,TRBJ2-1,ASSQGGGISYNEQF
TRBV18,TRBD1,TRBJ2-1,ASSEGQGGYNEQF
TRBV5-6,TRBD1,TRBJ1-1,ASKQRQGANTEAF
TRBV7-7,NA,TRBJ2-7,ASSLRTGYEQY
TRBV19,NA,TRBJ1-2,ASKRRQSNYGYT
TRBV12-3/TRBV12-4,NA,TRBJ2-5,ASSFVPPTFQETQY
TRBV7-3,NA,TRBJ2-1,ASSGEPSSHQF
TRBV12-3/TRBV12-4,NA,TRBJ1-1,ASSLRGDTEAF
TRBV4-1,TRBD1,TRBJ2-3,ASSQVVNRGRADTQY
TRBV12-3/TRBV12-4,NA,TRBJ2-2,ASSLGRANTGELF
TRBV7-9,TRBD2,TRBJ2-7,ASSLGLAGGPRTNEQY
TRBV4-2,NA,TRBJ1-5,ASSQDRQGSNQPQH
TRBV7-9,TRBD2,TRBJ2-7,ASSASGSNEQY
TRBV27,NA,TRBJ2-7,ASSSPGALEQY
TRBV5-4,NA,TRBJ1-3,ASSVDFHSGNTIY
TRBV3-1,NA,TRBJ2-1,ASSQRRNTLDNEQF
TRBV12-3/TRBV12-4,NA,TRBJ2-2,ASRMGHTGELF
TRBV18,TRBD1,TRBJ1-2,ASSSTGGEVYGYT
TRBV11-2,TRBD2,TRBJ2-2,ASSLRLASGELF
TRBV7-2,TRBD1,TRBJ2-5,ASSNPSGTGVWQTQY
TRBV5-1,NA,TRBJ2-7,ASSLGQGSLGEQY
TRBV2,NA,TRBJ1-4,ASSSMGGGNEKLF
TRBV7-2,NA,TRBJ1-4,ASSLGSSGPRGKNEKLF
TRBV12-3/TRBV12-4,TRBD1,TRBJ1-1,ASSPGQGRTEAF
TRBV4-2,TRBD1,TRBJ1-4,ASSRGQSNEKLF
TRBV27,TRBD1,TRBJ1-2,ASSAGWTGVKGNYGYT
TRBV6-2/TRBV6-3,TRBD1,TRBJ2-7,ASSPRRDRVMEQY
TRBV11-2,NA,TRBJ2-1,ASSLLRGVTYNEQF
TRBV7-2,TRBD2,TRBJ2-3,ASSFLAGGIFDGDTQY
TRBV7-2,NA,TRBJ2-5,ASSAGGVGTQY
TRBV12-3/TRBV12-4,NA,TRBJ1-5,ASRTAGDVNQPQH
TRBV28,NA,TRBJ1-1,ASRHTGRETEAF
TRBV6-5,TRBD1,TRBJ2-2,ASSGTANTGELF
TRBV29-1,NA,TRBJ1-1,SVARASQNTEAF
TRBV6-6,NA,TRBJ2-1,ASSQGEQF
TRBV7-2,NA,TRBJ1-1,ASSLIPFSAANMNTEAF
TRBV5-1,NA,TRBJ2-3,ASSFGARTDTQY
TRBV7-9,NA,TRBJ2-1,ASSLTGVRGNEQF
TRBV7-3,TRBD2,TRBJ2-4,ASSPGLAGAVAKNIQY
TRBV18,NA,TRBJ2-5,ASSPGVQETQY
TRBV7-3,TRBD2,TRBJ2-5,TSSRGTSGSLETQY